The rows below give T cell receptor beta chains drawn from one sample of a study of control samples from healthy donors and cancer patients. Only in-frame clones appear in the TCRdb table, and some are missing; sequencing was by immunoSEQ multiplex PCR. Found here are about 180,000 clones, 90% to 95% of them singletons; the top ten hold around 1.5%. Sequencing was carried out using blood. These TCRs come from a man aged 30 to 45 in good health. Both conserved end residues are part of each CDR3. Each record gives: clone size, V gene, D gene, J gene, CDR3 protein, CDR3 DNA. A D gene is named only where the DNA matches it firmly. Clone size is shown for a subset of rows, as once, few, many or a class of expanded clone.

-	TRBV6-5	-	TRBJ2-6	CASSWGRSGANVLTF	TGTGCCAGCAGTTGGGGCCGTTCTGGGGCCAACGTCCTGACTTTC
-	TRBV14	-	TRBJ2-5	CASSQVETQYF	TGTGCCAGCAGCCAAGTGGAGACCCAGTACTTC
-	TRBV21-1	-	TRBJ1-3	CASSKAGGWDSGNTIYF	TGTGCCAGCAGCAAAGCTGGTGGCTGGGACTCTGGAAACACCATATATTTT
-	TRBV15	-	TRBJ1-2	CATSRASGSYGYTF	TGTGCCACCAGCAGAGCGTCAGGGAGCTATGGCTACACCTTC
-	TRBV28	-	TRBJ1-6	CASSFREVGVYNSPLHF	TGTGCCAGCAGTTTCCGGGAGGTGGGGGTATATAATTCACCCCTCCACTTT
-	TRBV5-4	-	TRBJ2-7	CASSLGGEQYF	TGTGCCAGCAGCTTGGGGGGAGAGCAGTACTTC
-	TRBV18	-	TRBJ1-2	CASSPPNGDYGYTF	TGTGCCAGCTCACCACCGAACGGGGACTATGGCTACACCTTC
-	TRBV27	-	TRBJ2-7	CASRGGGLIHEQYF	TGTGCCAGCCGAGGGGGGGGCCTCATCCACGAGCAGTACTTC
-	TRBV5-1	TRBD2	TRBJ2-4	CASSSLAGGNIQYF	TGCGCCAGCAGCTCCCTAGCGGGGGGAAACATTCAGTACTTC
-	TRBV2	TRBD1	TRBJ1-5	CASSVRGAQPQHF	TGTGCCAGCAGTGTCAGGGGGGCTCAGCCCCAGCATTTT
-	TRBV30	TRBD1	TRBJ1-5	CAWSLGQGAQPQHF	TGTGCCTGGAGTTTGGGACAGGGGGCCCAGCCCCAGCATTTT
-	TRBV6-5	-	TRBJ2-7	CATRGAHRGEQYF	TGCGCCACAAGGGGGGCCCACCGGGGCGAGCAGTACTTC
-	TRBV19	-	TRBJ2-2	CASSMLGGSGELFF	TGTGCCAGTAGTATGCTGGGCGGGTCCGGGGAGCTGTTTTTT
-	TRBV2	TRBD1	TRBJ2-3	CASGQDRGGLGTQYF	TGTGCCAGCGGGCAGGACAGGGGTGGGTTAGGTACGCAGTATTTT
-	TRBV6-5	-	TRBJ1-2	CASRAGLDYGYTF	TGTGCCAGCAGGGCGGGACTCGACTATGGCTACACCTTC
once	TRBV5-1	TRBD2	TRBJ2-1	CASSRRLAGGSYNEQFF	TGCGCCAGCAGCAGACGACTAGCGGGAGGCTCCTACAATGAGCAGTTCTTC
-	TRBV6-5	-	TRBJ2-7	CASSNPGQPGEQYF	TGTGCCAGCAGTAACCCGGGACAACCGGGAGAGCAGTACTTC
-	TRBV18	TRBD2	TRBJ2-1	CASSPETSGNEQFF	TGTGCCAGCTCACCGGAGACTAGCGGCAATGAGCAGTTCTTC
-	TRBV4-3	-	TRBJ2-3	CASSPGATDTQYF	TGCGCCAGCAGCCCGGGGGCGACAGATACGCAGTATTTT
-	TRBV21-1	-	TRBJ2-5	CASQNSSLRLQETQYF	TGTGCCAGCCAAAACAGTTCCTTGAGGCTACAAGAGACCCAGTACTTC
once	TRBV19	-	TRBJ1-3	CASSVGRFSGNTIYF	TGTGCCAGTAGTGTCGGACGGTTCTCTGGAAACACCATATATTTT
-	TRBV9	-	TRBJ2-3	CASSVSGSRTDTQYF	TGTGCCAGCAGCGTAAGCGGCTCCCGCACAGATACGCAGTATTTT
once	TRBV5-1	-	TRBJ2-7	CASSSLDTPYEQYF	TGCGCCAGCAGCTCTTTGGATACTCCCTACGAGCAGTACTTC
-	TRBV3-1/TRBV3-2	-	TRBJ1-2	CASSQEGGYTF	TGTGCCAGCAGCCAAGAGGGGGGCTACACCTTC
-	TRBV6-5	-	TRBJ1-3	CASSPRPAYGNTIYF	TGTGCCAGCAGTCCTCGACCGGCCTACGGAAACACCATATATTTT
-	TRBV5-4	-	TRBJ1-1	CASSLGGREEAFF	TGTGCCAGCAGCTTGGGGGGGAGGGAAGAAGCTTTCTTT
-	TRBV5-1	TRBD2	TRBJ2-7	CASSLAASGTYEQYF	TGCGCCAGCAGCTTGGCGGCTAGCGGAACCTACGAGCAGTACTTC
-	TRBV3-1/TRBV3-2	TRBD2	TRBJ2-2	CASSVGGRSNTGELFF	TGTGCCAGCAGCGTCGGGGGGAGATCGAACACCGGGGAGCTGTTTTTT
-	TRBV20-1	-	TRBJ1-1	CSASNMYTEAFF	TGCAGTGCTAGTAATATGTACACTGAAGCTTTCTTT
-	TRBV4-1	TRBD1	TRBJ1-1	CASSQHTGEGTEAFF	TGCGCCAGCAGCCAGCATACAGGGGAGGGCACTGAAGCTTTCTTT
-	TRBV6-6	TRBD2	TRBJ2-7	CASSYSGLAGLEQYF	TGTGCCAGCAGTTACTCTGGACTAGCGGGACTCGAGCAGTACTTC
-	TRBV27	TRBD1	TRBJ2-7	CASSLKYIQGAYEQYF	TGTGCCAGCAGTTTGAAATATATACAGGGGGCCTACGAGCAGTACTTC
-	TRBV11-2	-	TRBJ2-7	CASSVGYEQYF	TGTGCCAGCAGCGTAGGCTACGAGCAGTACTTC
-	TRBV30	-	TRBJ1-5	CAWRATDYSNQPQHF	TGTGCCTGGAGGGCGACAGATTATAGCAATCAGCCCCAGCATTTT
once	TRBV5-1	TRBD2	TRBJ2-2	CASSSGLAGTGELFF	TGCGCCAGCAGCTCCGGACTAGCGGGAACTGGGGAGCTGTTTTTT
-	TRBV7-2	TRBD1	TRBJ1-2	CASSLGAGGYGYTF	TGTGCCAGCAGCTTAGGGGCAGGGGGTTATGGCTACACCTTC
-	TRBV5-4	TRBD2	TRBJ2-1	CASSEGLAGVGNEQFF	TGTGCCAGCAGCGAGGGACTAGCGGGAGTCGGAAATGAGCAGTTCTTC
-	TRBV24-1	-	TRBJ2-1	CATSQTVNEQFF	TGTGCCACCAGTCAGACAGTCAATGAGCAGTTCTTC
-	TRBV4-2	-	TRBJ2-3	CASSQGFLGARTDTQYF	TGTGCCAGCAGCCAAGGATTTCTGGGGGCCCGCACAGATACGCAGTATTTT
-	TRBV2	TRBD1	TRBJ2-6	CATTQGAGANVLTF	TGTGCCACTACTCAGGGGGCCGGGGCCAACGTCCTGACTTTC
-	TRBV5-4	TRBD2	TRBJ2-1	CASSRPGGEQFF	TGTGCCAGCAGCCGGCCGGGAGGTGAGCAGTTCTTC
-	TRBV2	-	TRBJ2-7	CASSEGGRGTPPYEQYF	TGTGCCAGCAGTGAGGGGGGTAGGGGGACACCCCCATACGAGCAGTACTTC
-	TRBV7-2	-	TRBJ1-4	CASSLAGTANNEKLFF	TGTGCCAGCAGCTTAGCGGGGACGGCCAATAATGAAAAACTGTTTTTT
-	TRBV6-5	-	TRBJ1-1	CASSPSSRAAEAFF	TGTGCCAGCAGTCCCAGCTCTCGCGCAGCTGAAGCTTTCTTT
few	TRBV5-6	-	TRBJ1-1	CASSPGGEGTEAFF	TGTGCCAGCAGCCCCGGGGGAGAGGGCACTGAAGCTTTCTTT
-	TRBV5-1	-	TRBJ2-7	CASSQGLIGEGPYEQYF	TGCGCCAGCAGCCAGGGGCTCATCGGGGAGGGCCCTTACGAGCAGTACTTC
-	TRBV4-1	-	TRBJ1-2	CASSQMSTGLNYGYTF	TGCGCCAGCAGCCAGATGAGTACGGGACTTAACTATGGCTACACCTTC
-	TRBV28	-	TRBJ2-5	CASSLLSGIQETQYF	TGTGCCAGCAGTTTACTGTCAGGAATCCAAGAGACCCAGTACTTC
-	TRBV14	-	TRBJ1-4	CASSLGQLSEKLFF	TGTGCCAGCAGCCTAGGACAGTTGAGTGAAAAACTGTTTTTT
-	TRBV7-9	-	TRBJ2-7	CASSYRQVDPNEQYF	TGTGCCAGCAGCTATAGACAGGTAGATCCAAACGAGCAGTACTTC
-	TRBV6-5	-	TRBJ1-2	CASSPGRDFDGYTF	TGTGCCAGCAGCCCGGGCAGGGACTTCGACGGCTACACCTTC
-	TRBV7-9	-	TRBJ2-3	CASSPRGSTDTQYF	TGTGCCAGCAGCCCTCGGGGGTCCACAGATACGCAGTATTTT
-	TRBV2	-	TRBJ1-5	CASIGGAQGQPQHF	TGTGCCAGCATAGGGGGGGCGCAAGGGCAGCCCCAGCATTTT
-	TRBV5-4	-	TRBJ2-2	CASSSDTGELFF	TGTGCCAGCAGCTCGGACACCGGGGAGCTGTTTTTT
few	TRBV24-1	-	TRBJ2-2	CATTVPVHGELFF	TGTGCCACCACGGTCCCGGTCCACGGGGAGCTGTTTTTT